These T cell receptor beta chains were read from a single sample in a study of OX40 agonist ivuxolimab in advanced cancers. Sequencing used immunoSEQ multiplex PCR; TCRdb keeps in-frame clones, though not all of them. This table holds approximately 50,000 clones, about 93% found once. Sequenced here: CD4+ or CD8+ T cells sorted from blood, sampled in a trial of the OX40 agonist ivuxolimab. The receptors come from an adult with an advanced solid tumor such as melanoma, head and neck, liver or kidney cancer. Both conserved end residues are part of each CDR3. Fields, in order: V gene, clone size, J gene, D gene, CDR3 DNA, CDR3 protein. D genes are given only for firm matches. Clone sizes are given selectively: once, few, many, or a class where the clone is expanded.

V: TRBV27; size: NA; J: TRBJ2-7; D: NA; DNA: TGTGCCAGCACTACCCAGGGATCCTACGAGCAGTACTTC; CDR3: CASTTQGSYEQYF
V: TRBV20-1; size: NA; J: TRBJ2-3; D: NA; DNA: TGCAGTGTGGATACGCAGTATTTT; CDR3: CSVDTQYF
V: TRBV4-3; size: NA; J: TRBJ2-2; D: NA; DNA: TGCGCCAGCAGCCCCCTGGGAGCCGGGGAGCTGTTTTTT; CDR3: CASSPLGAGELFF
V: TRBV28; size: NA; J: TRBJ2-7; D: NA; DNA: TGTGCCAGCAGTTTACCCGGGGTTGGCTACGAGCAGTACTTC; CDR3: CASSLPGVGYEQYF
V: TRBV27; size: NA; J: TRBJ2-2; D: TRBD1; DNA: TGTGCCAGCACTTGGGACAGTTGGGCCGGGGAGCTGTTTTTT; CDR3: CASTWDSWAGELFF
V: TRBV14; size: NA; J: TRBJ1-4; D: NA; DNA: TGTGCCAGCAGCCCAGCGGGGGCACTGGAAAAACTGTTTTTT; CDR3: CASSPAGALEKLFF
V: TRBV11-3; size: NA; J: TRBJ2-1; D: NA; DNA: TGTGCCAGCAGCTTAGGAGCGGCTGAGCAGTTCTTC; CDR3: CASSLGAAEQFF
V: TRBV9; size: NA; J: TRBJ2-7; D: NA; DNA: TGTGCCAGCAGCCCTCAGACAGGTACCTACGAGCAGTACTTC; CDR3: CASSPQTGTYEQYF
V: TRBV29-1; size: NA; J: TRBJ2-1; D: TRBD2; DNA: TGCAGCGTTGATGGGAGACTAGCGGGACTCTACAATGAGCAGTTCTTC; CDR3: CSVDGRLAGLYNEQFF
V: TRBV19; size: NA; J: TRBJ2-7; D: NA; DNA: TGTGCCAGTAGTTTCGGACAAACCTACGAGCAGTACTTC; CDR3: CASSFGQTYEQYF
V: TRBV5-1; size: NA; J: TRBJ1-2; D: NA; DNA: TGCGCCAGCAGCTTGTTCCCAGGGGTATATGAAGAAGGGACTGGCTACACCTTC; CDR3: CASSLFPGVYEEGTGYTF
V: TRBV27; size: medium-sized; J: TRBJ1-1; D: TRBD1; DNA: TGTGCCAGCAGTGATAGACAGGGGGCTTCTGTGTGGGCTGAAGCTTTCTTT; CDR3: CASSDRQGASVWAEAFF
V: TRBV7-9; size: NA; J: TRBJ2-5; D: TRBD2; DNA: TGTGCCAGCCCAGCGGGAGGTTCCCGAGAGACCCAGTACTTC; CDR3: CASPAGGSRETQYF
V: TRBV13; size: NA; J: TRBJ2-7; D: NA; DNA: TGTGCCAGCAGCTTTGGGTCCAGGGCCAACGAGCAGTACTTC; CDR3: CASSFGSRANEQYF
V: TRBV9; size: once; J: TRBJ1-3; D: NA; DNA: TGTGCCAGCAGCGTAGGTCAAAACACCATATATTTT; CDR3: CASSVGQNTIYF
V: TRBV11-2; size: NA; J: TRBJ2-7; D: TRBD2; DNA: TGTGCCAGCAGCTATCCCGGGACTATCTACTACGAGCAGTACTTC; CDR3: CASSYPGTIYYEQYF
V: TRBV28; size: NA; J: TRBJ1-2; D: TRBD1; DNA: TGTGCCAGCAGTTTCCTTAGGGGGACAGGGTATGGCTACACCTTC; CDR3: CASSFLRGTGYGYTF
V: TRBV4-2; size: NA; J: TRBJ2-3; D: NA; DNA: TGTGCCAGCAGCCAAGCTCGAGCCCCAGCCGGGACAGATACGCAGTATTTT; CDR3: CASSQARAPAGTDTQYF
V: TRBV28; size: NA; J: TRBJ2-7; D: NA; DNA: TGTGCCAGCAGTTTACGGTTGTACAGGGCCTACGAGCAGTACTTC; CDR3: CASSLRLYRAYEQYF
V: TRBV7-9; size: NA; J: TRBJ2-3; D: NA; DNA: TGTGCCAGCAGCTTAGTTGGCACAGATACGCAGTATTTT; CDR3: CASSLVGTDTQYF
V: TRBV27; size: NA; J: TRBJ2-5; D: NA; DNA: TGTGCCAGCAGTTTTGCCCCGGGGTCAGAGACCCAGTACTTC; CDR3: CASSFAPGSETQYF
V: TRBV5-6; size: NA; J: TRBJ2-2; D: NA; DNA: TGTGCCAGCAGCTCATTTCCCGGGGAGCTGTTTTTT; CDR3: CASSSFPGELFF
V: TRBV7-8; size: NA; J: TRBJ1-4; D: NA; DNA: TGTGCCAGCAGCTTAGTTCCAGGGACGGGCCTAGTACGAGAAAAACTGTTTTTT; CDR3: CASSLVPGTGLVREKLFF
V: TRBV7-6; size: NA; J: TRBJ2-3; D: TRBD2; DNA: TGTGCCTCCTCTTGGGGAGGGGAAAAAGATACGCAGTATTTT; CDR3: CASSWGGEKDTQYF
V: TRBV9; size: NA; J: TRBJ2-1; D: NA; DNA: TGTGCCAGCAGCCCTTTGCGACGGGACAATGAGCAGTTCTTC; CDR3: CASSPLRRDNEQFF
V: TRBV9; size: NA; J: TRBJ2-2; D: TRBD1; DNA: TGTGCCAGCAGCGGGGGACAGAGGACGAACACCGGGGAGCTGTTTTTT; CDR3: CASSGGQRTNTGELFF
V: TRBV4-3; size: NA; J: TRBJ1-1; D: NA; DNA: TGCGCCAGCAGCCAAGATCTTGAGGGGTTGAACACTGAAGCTTTCTTT; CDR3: CASSQDLEGLNTEAFF
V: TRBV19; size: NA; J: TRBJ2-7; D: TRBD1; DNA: TGTGCCAGTAGCCTCGACAGGGGGCCCTCCTACGAGCAGTACTTC; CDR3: CASSLDRGPSYEQYF
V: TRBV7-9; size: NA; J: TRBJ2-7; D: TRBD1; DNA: TGTGCCAGCAGCTTACCCAGGGGGTCCAGCTCCTACGAGCAGTACTTC; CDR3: CASSLPRGSSSYEQYF
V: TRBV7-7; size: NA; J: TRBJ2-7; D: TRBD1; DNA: TGTGCTAGCAGCCGCGGGACAGGCGTATCCTACGAGCAGTACTTC; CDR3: CASSRGTGVSYEQYF
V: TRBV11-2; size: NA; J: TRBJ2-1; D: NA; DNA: TGTGCCAGCAGCTATGGCTCCCCGGGCAATGAGCAGTTCTTC; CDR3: CASSYGSPGNEQFF
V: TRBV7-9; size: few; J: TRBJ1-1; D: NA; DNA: TGTGCCAGCAGCTGGATCGGACCGATGAACACTGAAGCTTTCTTT; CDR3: CASSWIGPMNTEAFF
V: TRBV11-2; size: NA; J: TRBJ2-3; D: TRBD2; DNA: TGTGCCAGCAGCTCCTGGACTAGCGGCAGCACAGATACGCAGTATTTT; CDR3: CASSSWTSGSTDTQYF
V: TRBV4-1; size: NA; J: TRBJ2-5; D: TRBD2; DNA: TGCGCCAGCAGCCCGGGACTAGCGGACCCAGAGACCCAGTACTTC; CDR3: CASSPGLADPETQYF
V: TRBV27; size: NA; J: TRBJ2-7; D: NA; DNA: TGTGCCAGCAGTTTAGGGCAGACCTACGAGCAGTACTTC; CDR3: CASSLGQTYEQYF
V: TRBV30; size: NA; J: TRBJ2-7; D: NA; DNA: TGTGCCTGGGATGTGGGGGTGCAGTACTTC; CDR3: CAWDVGVQYF
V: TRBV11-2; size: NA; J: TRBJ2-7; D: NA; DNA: TGTGCCAGCACCAGAAGCGGGACAAGAAACTCCTACGAGCAGTACTTC; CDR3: CASTRSGTRNSYEQYF
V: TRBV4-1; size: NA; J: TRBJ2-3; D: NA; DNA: TGCGCCAGCAGCCAAGGGGGGTCTCGCACAGATACGCAGTATTTT; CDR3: CASSQGGSRTDTQYF
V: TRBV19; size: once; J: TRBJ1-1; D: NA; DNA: TGTGCCAGTAGTCCGTCCGTTCCCCCTAACACTGAAGCTTTCTTT; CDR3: CASSPSVPPNTEAFF
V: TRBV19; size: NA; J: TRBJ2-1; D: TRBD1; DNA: TGTGCCAGTAGTATTATAGGGACAGACAATGAGCAGTTCTTC; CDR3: CASSIIGTDNEQFF
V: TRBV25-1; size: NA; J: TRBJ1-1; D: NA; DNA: TGTGCCAGCAGAAGGGGCACTGAAGCTTTCTTT; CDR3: CASRRGTEAFF
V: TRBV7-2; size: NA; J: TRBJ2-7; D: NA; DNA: TGTGCCAGCAGCCTTAGCCCGTACGAGCAGTACTTC; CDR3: CASSLSPYEQYF
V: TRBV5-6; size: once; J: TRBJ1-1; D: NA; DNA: TGTGCCAGCAGCTTGGGAGGGGGGAACACTGAAGCTTTCTTT; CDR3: CASSLGGGNTEAFF
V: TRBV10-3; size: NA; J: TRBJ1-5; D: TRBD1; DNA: TGTGCCACCCGGCTTGGGACAGGGGACAATCTACCCCAGCATTTT; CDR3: CATRLGTGDNLPQHF
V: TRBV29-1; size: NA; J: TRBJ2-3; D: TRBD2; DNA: TGCAGCGTCAAACGGGCGGGAGCGGCAGGCACAGATACGCAGTATTTT; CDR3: CSVKRAGAAGTDTQYF
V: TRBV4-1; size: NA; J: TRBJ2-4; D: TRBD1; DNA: TGCGCCAGCAGCCACGGGACAGGGGAAGCCAAAAACATTCAGTACTTC; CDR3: CASSHGTGEAKNIQYF
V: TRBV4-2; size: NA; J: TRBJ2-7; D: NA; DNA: TGTGCCAGCAGCCAAGAGACCGGACAGTACTCCTACGAGCAGTACTTC; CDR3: CASSQETGQYSYEQYF
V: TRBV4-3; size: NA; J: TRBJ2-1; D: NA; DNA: TGCGCCAGCAGCCAAGAGGGGCGGAGAAGCTCCTACAATGAGCAGTTCTTC; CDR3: CASSQEGRRSSYNEQFF
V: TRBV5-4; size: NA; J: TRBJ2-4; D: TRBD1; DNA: TGTGCCAGCAGCTTAAGGGGGCCTGACGGCAAAAACATTCAGTACTTC; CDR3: CASSLRGPDGKNIQYF
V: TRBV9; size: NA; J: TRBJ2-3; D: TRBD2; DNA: TGTGCCAGCAGCGGTAGCGGGAGTTGGAAGGTAGATACGCAGTATTTT; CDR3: CASSGSGSWKVDTQYF
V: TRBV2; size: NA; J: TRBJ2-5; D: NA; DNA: TGTGCCAGCAGTGTGTGGGGTCAAGCGGCAGAGACCCAGTACTTC; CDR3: CASSVWGQAAETQYF